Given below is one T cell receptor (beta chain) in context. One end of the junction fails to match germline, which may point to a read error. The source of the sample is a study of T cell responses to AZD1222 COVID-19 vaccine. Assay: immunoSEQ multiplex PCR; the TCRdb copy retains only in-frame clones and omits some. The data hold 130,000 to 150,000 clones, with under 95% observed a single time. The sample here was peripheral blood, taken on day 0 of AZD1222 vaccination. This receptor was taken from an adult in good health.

In nucleotides, the CDR3 is TGTGCTAGCAGCTTAGCCGTGTTTTCAGATACGCAGTATTTT. This sequence encodes CASSLAVFSDTQYF. This chain connects TRBV7-7 to TRBJ2-3; D is unclear. The CDR3 length is 14 residues. CDR1 and CDR2 (germline): SSHAT, FNYEAQ (reference sequence).